Described below is a single TCR beta chain sequence and its context. Its target is unknown. Profiled with immunoSEQ multiplex PCR; TCRdb holds only in-frame clones, not every one. The table records roughly 2.2 million clones, 90% to 95% of them present only once. This record belongs to a study of shared clonotypes between healthy human individuals. About the research overall: The donor pool was made up of two women and a few men aged 18 to 49. CD8 memory received one plate per donor, CD8 naive two, CD4 memory three and CD4 naive three.

CDR3 length: 16 amino acids. With 2 bases clipped from V and 3 bases from J, the junction kept 5 bases outside the gene matches. Looked up from germline, CDR1 is SGHNT and CDR2 is YYREEE (reference sequence). Overall study results and limits: Naive subsets typically showed greater estimated richness than memory subsets.

The source of this sequence is a man between 18 and 29 years old in good health. Some clones in this sample may be carry-over from other donors' samples. The chain recombines TRBV5-4 with TRBJ2-1; 10 bases are shared with TRBD2. The specimen was naive CD4+ T cells from PBMCs. Described subset: CD45RA+ positively selected. The CDR3 DNA follows: TGTGCCAGCAGCTTTGGGGGGACTAGCGACTACAATGAGCAGTTCTTC. It translates to CASSFGGTSDYNEQFF.